This T cell receptor (beta chain) was captured in a study of T cells in localized non-small cell lung cancer. Germline CDR1 and CDR2: MNHEY and SMNVEV (reference sequence). CDR3 length: 13 amino acids. V shed 5 bases, J shed 4 bases, and the junction held 4 bases outside the gene matches. With respect to this clone: Its antigen remains unknown.

Study-wide results and limits: Higher blood T cell density tracked longer overall survival. Heterogeneity within the tumor remains possible, as just one region underwent sequencing. Adjacent lung was found to contain a median approximately 52 of the top 100 tumor clones. Uninvolved adjacent lung had the highest recorded T cell clonality, with tumor below it.

TCRdb's table, derived via immunoSEQ multiplex PCR, lists solely in-frame clones and lacks some. The sample lists about 72,000 clones, 84% occurring once. Source: peripheral blood, taken before any cancer treatment. The sequence came from a female donor at least 60 years old with stage I lung adenocarcinoma. The rearrangement joins TRBV27 to TRBJ1-2; 7 nucleotides line up with TRBD1. This CDR3 is CASSAGQLYGYTF. CDR3 bases: TGTGCCAGCAGTGCGGGACAGCTCTATGGCTACACCTTC.